Reported below is one T cell receptor beta chain. Using immunoSEQ multiplex PCR, the repertoire was profiled, and TCRdb retains in-frame clones only, with some absent. The sample yields 390,000 or so clones, 85% to 90% seen once. CDR1 and CDR2 from the germline V gene are SGHKS and YYEKEE (reference sequence). Trimming removed 6 bases from V and 1 base from J, with 13 bases in between. The CDR3 contains 14 residues. The sample comes from a study of blood T cell repertoires in COVID-19. Overall study: Samples representing acute and convalescent COVID-19 were sourced from the United States, Italy and Spain. T cells, B-cell-depleted T cells, or PBMCs provided the cDNA or gDNA that served as material.

Participants spanned ages about 18 to 100 years and resided in roughly 22 US areas. Self-reported history from a screening survey and questionnaire set each donor's cohort. The chain links TRBV5-5 to TRBJ1-1; D ambiguous. The source material was PBMCs or T cells enriched from blood (not recorded which). The TCR sequence derives from a man between 18 and 35 years old who had recovered from COVID-19. CDR3 sequence reads: CASTYLSGNTEAFF. CDR3 bases: TGTGCCAGCACCTACTTATCCGGGAACACTGAAGCTTTCTTT.